Below are 21 T cell receptor beta chains sequenced from a single sample in a study of PD-L1 blockade in urothelial cancer. Clones were sequenced by immunoSEQ multiplex PCR, and TCRdb holds only the in-frame ones, with some missing. The top ten hold 3% to 4% of the sample, which has more than 70,000 clones, approximately 88% seen once. The starting material was PBMCs, obtained around atezolizumab (anti-PD-L1) treatment. The origin of the receptors is a man between 60 and 70 years old with urothelial cancer.

This clone was seen only once. The rearrangement uses TRBV12-5 and TRBJ2-5; perhaps TRBD1 as D (6 bases). The V and J ends lost 0 bases and 5 bases respectively, with 10 bases between them. This CDR3 is 14 amino acids long. Germline assignment: CDR1 LGHNT and CDR2 FRNRAP. The CDR3 region has the DNA TGTGCTAGTGGTTTGGTAGGCAGGGGCGAGACCCAGTACTTC. Encoded protein: CASGLVGRGETQYF.

The chain joins TRBV15 to TRBJ2-1; 13 bases are a match to TRBD2. Germline CDR1 is LNHNV and CDR2 is YYDKDF (reference sequence). With 0 bases clipped from V and 8 bases from J, the junction kept 4 bases outside the gene matches. The CDR3 length is 16 residues. The DNA of the CDR3 is TGTGCCACCAGCAGAGATGGACTAGCGGGGGTCCATGAGCAGTTCTTC. Residues: CATSRDGLAGVHEQFF.

The rearrangement links TRBV5-4 to TRBJ1-1; the D is unclear. Germline CDR1 reads SGHNT; CDR2 reads YYREEE (reference sequence). The CDR3 runs to 16 residues. Trimming cost V 4 bases and J 2 bases, with 18 bases left between them. Written as DNA, the CDR3 is TGTGCCAGCAGCCCAGACTGGAAGAGGAGTAACACTGAAGCTTTCTTT. This translates into CASSPDWKRSNTEAFF.

This clone was observed a few times. V is TRBV2 and J is TRBJ2-7; 8 bases fit TRBD1. V was clipped by 6 bases and J by 3 bases; unmatched bases: 1. Germline V gene sequence: CDR1 SNHLY, CDR2 FYNNEI. The CDR3 consists of 12 residues. CDR3 amino acids: CASSGQGYEQYF. CDR3 in DNA: TGTGCCAGCAGCGGACAGGGCTACGAGCAGTACTTC.

This sequence joins TRBV27 and TRBJ2-1, with 12 positions matching TRBD2. Unmatched junction bases numbered 14, after V lost 5 bases and J lost 9 bases. The CDR3 runs to 17 residues. Germline V CDR1 and CDR2: MNHEY, SMNVEV (reference sequence). The DNA for the CDR3 is TGTGCCAGCAGTCCACCTTTAGGTCTAGCGGGAGGGGTTGAGCAGTTCTTC. It specifies CASSPPLGLAGGVEQFF.

This chain joins TRBV18 and TRBJ2-1; 9 positions agree with TRBD2. Unmatched junction bases numbered 5, after V lost 5 bases and J lost 0 bases. Germline V gives CDR1 KGHSH, CDR2 LQKENI. CDR3 length equals 16 residues. The CDR3 region is CASSERTSASYNEQFF. In DNA form, the CDR3 reads TGTGCCAGCTCAGAGAGGACTAGCGCCTCCTACAATGAGCAGTTCTTC. Full variable domain (outside the CDR3, taken from reference TRBV18 and TRBJ2-1): NAGVMQNPRHLVRRRGQEARLRCSPMKGHSHVYWYRQLPEEGLKFMVYLQKENIIDESGMPKERFSAEFPKEGPSILRIQQVVRGDSAAYFCASSERTSASYNEQFFGPGTRLTVL.

The J gene is TRBJ2-7, the V gene TRBV28; 7 bases agree with TRBD2. The V and J ends lost 3 bases and 0 bases, in that order; junction bases with no gene match: 2. The length of the CDR3 is 14 residues. The germline CDR1 and CDR2 sequences are MDHEN and SYDVKM. The CDR3 nucleotides are TGTGCCAGCAGTTTGCCTAGCGGCTCCTACGAGCAGTACTTC. Translation gives CASSLPSGSYEQYF.

The chain is built from TRBV7-2 and TRBJ1-1, with a weak D call TRBD1 (6 bases). CDR3 length: 15 amino acids. The V end lost 1 base, the J end lost 5 bases, and 14 bases lay between the germline ends. CDR1 and CDR2 from the germline V gene are SGHTA and FQGNSA. CDR3 protein: CASSLESGAGTEAFF. CDR3 coding DNA: TGTGCCAGCAGCTTAGAATCAGGGGCAGGGACTGAAGCTTTCTTT.

The gene calls are TRBV7-3 and TRBJ2-7; 10 bases fit TRBD2. Germline V gene sequence: CDR1 SGHTA, CDR2 FQGTGA. CDR3 length: 16 residues. V lost 7 bases, J lost 3 bases, and 12 bases stayed unmatched. The CDR3 reads CASTPDSGGTNYEQYF. CDR3 DNA: TGTGCCAGCACCCCGGATAGCGGGGGGACAAACTACGAGCAGTACTTC.

The chain couples TRBV4-1 to TRBJ1-2; 8 bases match TRBD1. The J segment lost 2 bases and the V segment lost 4 bases, leaving 9 bases of the junction unmatched. CDR1 and CDR2 from the germline V gene are MGHRA and YSYEKL. The CDR3 is 16 amino acids. The CDR3, as DNA: TGCGCCAGCAGCCGACCGGGACAGGAAATGAACTATGGCTACACCTTC. It codes for CASSRPGQEMNYGYTF.

The rearrangement links TRBV7-2 to TRBJ2-7; D ambiguous. Deletions cut 4 bases from V and 0 bases from J, with 4 bases between. The germline CDR1 and CDR2 sequences are SGHTA and FQGNSA. The length of the CDR3 is 12 residues. The CDR3 DNA sequence: TGTGCCAGCAGCTCGAGCTCCTACGAGCAGTACTTC. It codes for CASSSSSYEQYF. The complete variable domain, with remaining parts taken from reference TRBV7-2 and TRBJ2-7, reads GAGVSQSPSNKVTEKGKDVELRCDPISGHTALYWYRQSLGQGLEFLIYFQGNSAPDKSGLPSDRFSAERTGGSVSTLTIQRTQQEDSAVYLCASSSSSYEQYFGPGTRLTVT.

The chain combines TRBV5-1 with TRBJ2-5; the match to TRBD1 covers 7 bases. Losses at the gene ends were 4 bases for V and 3 bases for J; bases not matched to a gene: 6. Germline CDR1 reads SGHRS; CDR2 reads YFSETQ. The CDR3 extends over 14 amino acids. CDR3 nucleotides: TGCGCCAGCAGCCCTGGGACAGAAAAAGAGACCCAGTACTTC. Translating gives CASSPGTEKETQYF.

This clone showed up just a few times. The chain has TRBV6-5 and TRBJ2-7; 7 nucleotides agree with TRBD2. The CDR3 is made up of 14 amino acids. V lost 6 bases and J lost 2; bases outside the gene matches: 7. Germline V CDR1 and CDR2: MNHEY, SVGAGI. The CDR3 bases are TGTGCCAGCAGCCCTTGGGCGGGGGCCTACGAGCAGTACTTC. It codes for CASSPWAGAYEQYF.

This chain connects TRBV6-5 to TRBJ2-7, with D tentatively TRBD1 (6 bases). The CDR3 covers 14 residues. Germline CDR1 and CDR2: MNHEY and SVGAGI. V lost 6 bases and J lost 6, with 18 bases in between. CDR3 region: CASRRGQAGIEQYF. The CDR3 DNA sequence: TGTGCCAGCAGGAGGGGACAAGCCGGGATCGAGCAGTACTTC.

The J gene is TRBJ2-2, the V gene TRBV18; maybe TRBD1 (6 bases). V lost 2 bases, J lost 6 bases, and 13 bases lay in between. From germline, CDR1 is KGHSH and CDR2 LQKENI. The CDR3 is made up of 15 amino acids. The CDR3 region has the DNA TGTGCCAGCTCACCATTACAGGGACCCTCCGGGGAGCTGTTTTTT. This encodes CASSPLQGPSGELFF.

The rearrangement uses TRBV5-1 and TRBJ1-3; D remains unclear. The CDR3 has 13 residues. CDR1 and CDR2 from the germline V gene are SGHRS and YFSETQ. V dropped 4 bases and J dropped 0 bases, with 5 bases sitting between them. The CDR3 is CASSPSSGNTIYF. Written as DNA, the CDR3 is TGCGCCAGCAGCCCCAGCTCTGGAAACACCATATATTTT.

The chain carries TRBV6-1 and TRBJ1-1, with TRBD1 as a possible D gene (6 bases). CDR3 length equals 15 residues. Germline V gene data show CDR1 as MNHNS and CDR2 as SASEGT. Trimming cost V 6 bases and J 5 bases, with 19 bases left between them. The CDR3 DNA follows: TGTGCCAGCAGCCCCTTCCCAGGGGCCGGGACTGAAGCTTTCTTT. This gives the protein CASSPFPGAGTEAFF.

This clone was detected only a few times. The gene calls are TRBV11-2 and TRBJ1-2, with unresolved D. CDR1 SGHAT and CDR2 FQNNGV come from the germline V gene. The CDR3 has 14 amino acids. V was pared by 3 bases and J by 7 bases, with 15 bases between. The CDR3: CASSFSTASGGYTF. DNA of the CDR3: TGTGCCAGCAGCTTTTCCACGGCGTCGGGTGGCTACACCTTC. The full variable domain, completed using reference TRBV11-2 and TRBJ1-2, is EAGVAQSPRYKIIEKRQSVAFWCNPISGHATLYWYQQILGQGPKLLIQFQNNGVVDDSQLPKDRFSAERLKGVDSTLKIQPAKLEDSAVYLCASSFSTASGGYTFGSGTRLTVV.

The V and J genes are TRBV28 and TRBJ1-5; D unclear. This CDR3 spans 12 amino acids. V dropped 5 bases and J dropped 4 bases, with 6 bases sitting between them. Germline loops: CDR1 MDHEN, CDR2 SYDVKM. The CDR3 protein is CASSLGNQPQHF. DNA of the CDR3: TGTGCCAGCAGTCTAGGAAATCAGCCCCAGCATTTT.

In this sample, this clone turned up once. The chain combines TRBV29-1 with TRBJ2-7; 11 positions match TRBD1. J was trimmed by 6 bases and V by 0 bases; bases with no gene match: 4. The CDR3 has 14 amino acids. In germline, CDR1 is SQVTM, CDR2 ANQGSEA. CDR3 sequence reads: CSVEDRTGGSEQYF. Here the CDR3 DNA reads TGCAGCGTTGAAGATCGGACAGGGGGCTCCGAGCAGTACTTC.

The genes are TRBV10-3 and TRBJ1-5, with 8 bases identical to TRBD1. This CDR3 comprises 17 residues. The J segment lost 7 bases and the V segment lost 6 bases, leaving 17 bases of the junction unmatched. Looked up from germline, CDR1 is ENHRY and CDR2 is SYGVKD. The CDR3 reads CAISNLILTGVGQPQHF. CDR3 nucleotide sequence: TGTGCCATCAGCAACCTCATATTGACAGGGGTAGGGCAGCCCCAGCATTTT.